This T cell receptor (beta chain) is from a study of T cells in Graves' hyperthyroidism and ophthalmopathy. Whole-study results and caveats: Appearing also in blood were most of the thyroid clonotypes expanded above 0.001.

This CDR3 has 11 residues. Germline V gene sequence: CDR1 SGHDT, CDR2 YYEEEE. V was clipped by 4 bases and J by 10 bases; unmatched bases: 4. What was amplified from RNA transcripts were TCR beta CDR3 regions. First-round RT-PCR with HTBI primers amplified the TCR CDR3 region. Via MiXCR, TCRdb re-called the multiplex PCR reads, giving one row per CDR3 protein. The table lists fewer than 350,000 distinct CDR3 sequences, approximately 14% of them singletons, with around 30% in the top ten. Of note for this clonotype: Antigen unknown.

Patients between 18 and 65 years old had hyperthyroidism, newly diagnosed and lasting under 2 months. The source is a woman in her forties or fifties with Graves' hyperthyroidism that later progressed to Graves' ophthalmopathy. The sequenced sample was blood. This chain links TRBV5-6 with TRBJ1-1; 7 bases agree with TRBD1. CDR3 sequence: CASSKTGPAFF. The CDR3 coding sequence is TGTGCCAGCAGCAAGACAGGGCCAGCTTTCTTT.